A single sample is the source of the 17 T cell receptor beta chains below, sequenced in a study of lymphopenia after photon versus proton radiotherapy (dated by TCRdb to the late 2010s). Libraries were made using the immunoSEQ multiplex PCR assay. Drawn from immuneACCESS, this table holds only the in-frame rearrangements with V and J called that TCRdb kept. Clones are partly lost; checked studies trace under half to an unresolved V gene and leave the rest unexplained. This sample gives about 160,000 clones in total; 70% to 90% of them show up just once. 4% to 5% of the sample goes to the ten largest clones. This specimen consisted of peripheral blood, obtained from a patient treated with photon-based radiotherapy. These receptors came from a middle-aged man with gastric cancer.

V and J are TRBV5-5 and TRBJ2-7, with a weak D call TRBD1 (5 bases). The CDR3 spans 14 residues. Germline V gives CDR1 SGHKS, CDR2 YYEKEE (reference sequence). The ends were cut back, 2 bases at V and 7 bases at J, with 16 bases in the middle. DNA of the CDR3: TGTGCCAGCAGCTTACAGGTTGCCCCTAGTGAGCAGTACTTC. Amino acid sequence: CASSLQVAPSEQYF. The whole variable domain, remainder taken from reference TRBV5-5 and TRBJ2-7, is DAGVTQSPTHLIKTRGQQVTLRCSPISGHKSVSWYQQVLGQGPQFIFQYYEKEERGRGNFPDRFSARQFPNYSSELNVNALLLGDSALYLCASSLQVAPSEQYFGPGTRLTVT.

CDR3 sequence (DNA): TGTGCCAGCGATCGGAGGGGGACTGAAGCTTTCTTT. Its translation is CASDRRGTEAFF. This chain joins TRBV6-1 and TRBJ1-1, with D perhaps matching TRBD1 (6 bases). The V and J ends lost 8 bases and 5 bases respectively, with 12 bases between them. Germline CDR1 is MNHNS and CDR2 is SASEGT. This CDR3 has 12 amino acids.

The chain is built from TRBV27 and TRBJ1-5; D call uncertain. The CDR3 has 14 residues. Trimming left V 0 bases short and J 3 bases short, with 6 bases between. Germline V lookup: CDR1 MNHEY, CDR2 SMNVEV (reference sequence). The CDR3 nucleotides are TGTGCCAGCAGTTTATCCCGGAACAATCAGCCCCAGCATTTT. Translated: CASSLSRNNQPQHF.

The rearrangement links TRBV19 to TRBJ2-7; 7 nucleotides align to TRBD1. Germline-derived CDR1 and CDR2 are LNHDA and SQIVND (reference sequence). The V and J ends lost 5 bases and 5 bases, in that order; junction bases with no gene match: 12. The CDR3 has 15 amino acids. The CDR3 sequence: CASSPVDRESNEQYF. Here the CDR3 DNA reads TGTGCCAGTAGTCCCGTAGACAGGGAGTCGAACGAGCAGTACTTC. Together with reference TRBV19 and TRBJ2-7, the CDR3 gives the full variable domain: DGGITQSPKYLFRKEGQNVTLSCEQNLNHDAMYWYRQDPGQGLRLIYYSQIVNDFQKGDIAEGYSVSREKKESFPLTVTSAQKNPTAFYLCASSPVDRESNEQYFGPGTRLTVT.

The chain uses TRBV20-1 and TRBJ1-4; no clear D gene. The V gene lost 5 bases and the J gene lost 8 bases, with 9 bases spanning the gap. This CDR3 spans 11 amino acids. Per the germline V gene, CDR1 is DFQATT and CDR2 is SNEGSKA (reference sequence). Here the CDR3 reads CSAWVGEKLFF. CDR3 bases: TGCAGTGCTTGGGTTGGAGAAAAACTGTTTTTT.

This chain links TRBV30 with TRBJ1-1; TRBD1 might be the D (6 bases). Between the trimmed V and J ends, which lost 3 bases and 2 bases, there was a span of 13 bases. CDR1 is GTSNPN and CDR2 is SVGIG in the germline V gene (reference sequence). This CDR3 region has 14 residues. This CDR3 is CAWRDTGRNTEAFF. The DNA for the CDR3 is TGTGCCTGGAGGGACACAGGGAGAAACACTGAAGCTTTCTTT.

This chain links TRBV28 with TRBJ1-1, with 8 positions matching TRBD1. The CDR3 totals 15 residues. CDR1 is MDHEN and CDR2 is SYDVKM in the germline V gene. V shed 5 bases and J 3 bases; nucleotides not matched to a gene: 8. Written as DNA, the CDR3 is TGTGCCAGCAGTCCCTGGACAGGGAAGGACACTGAAGCTTTCTTT. Amino acids: CASSPWTGKDTEAFF.

This sequence joins TRBV18 and TRBJ1-1; 9 bases fit TRBD1. CDR1 KGHSH and CDR2 LQKENI come from the germline V gene. V shed 5 bases, J shed 4 bases, and the junction held 8 bases outside the gene matches. This CDR3 is 15 amino acids long. CDR3 DNA: TGTGCCAGCTCATCCCGACAGGGGGAGGTCACTGAAGCTTTCTTT. This gives the protein CASSSRQGEVTEAFF.

This chain's CDR3 is CASLGGSVNTEAFF. The DNA for the CDR3 is TGTGCCAGCCTAGGAGGGTCTGTAAACACTGAAGCTTTCTTT. The chain employs TRBV7-2 and TRBJ1-1; D remains unclear. The V gene's germline CDR1 is SGHTA and CDR2 FQGNSA. Trimming removed 8 bases from V and 2 bases from J, with 15 bases in between. The CDR3 contains 14 residues.

The genes are TRBV25-1 and TRBJ1-2; D not resolved. Germline V gene sequence: CDR1 MGHDK, CDR2 SYGVNS. The CDR3 totals 14 residues. V was clipped by 3 bases and J by 5 bases, with 13 bases between them. CDR3 region: CASSDLYTGYGYTF. The CDR3 DNA sequence: TGTGCCAGCAGTGATCTATACACCGGATATGGCTACACCTTC.

This rearrangement joins TRBV2 to TRBJ1-2; possibly TRBD1 for D (5 bases). CDR3 length: 13 amino acids. Germline CDR1 SNHLY, CDR2 FYNNEI. Trimming removed 3 bases from V and 1 base from J, with 6 bases in between. This chain's CDR3 is CASSEQGNYGYTF. In DNA form, the CDR3 reads TGTGCCAGCAGTGAGCAGGGTAACTATGGCTACACCTTC.

The gene calls are TRBV27 and TRBJ1-4; D uncertain. The germline V gene has CDR1 MNHEY and CDR2 SMNVEV (reference sequence). Trimming shortened V by 6 bases and J by 1 base, and 12 bases separated the two germline ends. This CDR3 is built from 15 residues. CDR3 loop: CASRSEKGTNEKLFF. Here the CDR3 DNA reads TGTGCCAGCAGATCCGAGAAGGGAACTAATGAAAAACTGTTTTTT.

The chain uses TRBV2 and TRBJ2-2; 7 bases are shared with TRBD2. J was trimmed by 4 bases and V by 6 bases; bases with no gene match: 2. The CDR3 sequence is 13 residues long. Looked up from germline, CDR1 is SNHLY and CDR2 is FYNNEI. The CDR3 here is CASRGGATGELFF. As DNA, the CDR3 is TGTGCCAGCAGGGGAGGGGCCACCGGGGAGCTGTTTTTT.

The chain links TRBV30 to TRBJ2-2; D tentatively fits TRBD1 or TRBD2 (5 bases each). CDR3 length: 13 amino acids. V was clipped by 2 bases and J by 12 bases, with 16 bases between them. The germline gives CDR1 GTSNPN, CDR2 SVGIG (reference sequence). CDR3 nucleotide sequence: TGTGCCTGGAGTCGGGACCCCGGGGAACAGCTGTTTTTT. It is translated as CAWSRDPGEQLFF.

This sequence joins TRBV7-9 and TRBJ1-2; possible D gene TRBD1, 5 bases. Per the germline V gene, CDR1 is SEHNR and CDR2 is FQNEAQ (reference sequence). The CDR3 covers 15 residues. Trimming shortened V by 5 bases and J by 4 bases, and 17 bases separated the two germline ends. Here the CDR3 reads CASSALPQGSYGYTF. CDR3 nucleotide sequence: TGTGCCAGCAGCGCATTACCTCAGGGTTCCTATGGCTACACCTTC.

This clone has more than one count but fewer than ten. The rearrangement uses TRBV5-1 and TRBJ1-2; D gene unclear. CDR1 is SGHRS, CDR2 YFSETQ, per germline. Trimming removed 1 base at V and 4 bases at J, with 5 bases between. This CDR3 has 12 amino acids. The CDR3 nucleotides are TGCGCCAGCAGCTTGCGAGGCTATGGCTACACCTTC. Amino acid sequence: CASSLRGYGYTF.

The rearrangement links TRBV30 to TRBJ2-7, with D maybe TRBD2 (6 bases). The CDR3 has 13 amino acids. The V end was cut by 4 bases, the J end by 3 bases, with 13 bases between. CDR1 is GTSNPN, CDR2 SVGIG, per germline (reference sequence). CDR3 nucleotides: TGTGCCTGGACATCCGGGAGTAACTACGAGCAGTACTTC. Translation: CAWTSGSNYEQYF.